This T cell receptor beta chain was sequenced for a study of cytomegalovirus exposure and HLA in healthy donors. Germline V gene sequence: CDR1 ENHRY, CDR2 SYGVKD. Trimming pared 11 bases from V and 4 bases from J, leaving 15 bases between. The CDR3 has 13 amino acids. The PCR ran on 60 Vbeta and 13 Jbeta primers. Sequencing used immunoSEQ multiplex PCR; TCRdb keeps in-frame clones, though not all of them. The sample records about 160,000 clones, approximately 77% being singletons. Overall study results and limits: It was reportedly the case that the classifier diagnosed cytomegalovirus status with high specificity and sensitivity. Other equally common chains were less clonally expanded than HLA-associated TCR beta chains, a later analysis showed. The study recorded 160 or so TCR beta chains that were cytomegalovirus-associated.

With respect to this clone: Its antigen remains unknown.

The source material was PBMCs. This clonotype originated in a man between 25 and 39 years old in good health and CMV-seropositive. The chain recombines TRBV10-3 with TRBJ1-3; D gene uncertain. CDR3 sequence: CAVTAGSGNTIYF. The CDR3 DNA reads TGTGCCGTCACGGCGGGTTCGGGAAACACCATATATTTT.